This T cell receptor (beta chain) was obtained from a study of blood T cells in healthy people across ages. Study-level results: Relative to aged donors, long-lived donors carried more naive CD4+ cells and displayed higher diversity.

In this sample, this clonotype turned up a few times. What it recognizes is unknown. Sample-barcoded 5' priming and a J-beta primer mix drove a second PCR of roughly 6 to 12 cycles. Each sample yielded at least 3 million CDR3-containing paired-end reads. MiXCR was run by TCRdb on the 5' RACE reads, yielding one entry per CDR3 protein. The table shows 1.8 million or so distinct CDR3 sequences, with 39% occurring only once. The sequenced material came from blood. The TCR originated in a human donor in good health.

The CDR3 sequence: CATPGQGLGETQYF. CDR3 DNA sequence: TGTGCGACCCCCGGACAGGGGCTCGGAGAGACCCAGTACTTC. This chain connects TRBV2 to TRBJ2-5, with 9 bases that match TRBD1. The CDR3 sequence is 14 residues long. Germline values: CDR1 SNHLY, CDR2 FYNNEI. Based on the CDR3 plus reference TRBV2 and TRBJ2-5, the full variable domain is EPEVTQTPSHQVTQMGQEVILRCVPISNHLYFYWYRQILGQKVEFLVSFYNNEISEKSEIFDDQFSVERPDGSNFTLKIRSTKLEDSAMYFCATPGQGLGETQYFGPGTRLLVL.